This T cell receptor (beta chain) came from a study of blood T cells in healthy people across ages. The CDR3 consists of 13 residues. V dropped 6 bases and J dropped 5 bases, with 11 bases sitting between them. CDR1 is LGHNT and CDR2 is FRNRAP in the germline V gene. Study-wide results and caveats: PBMC samples, being unsorted, prevented any conclusive comparison of naive and antigen-experienced cells.

There are a few counts of this clonotype. Antigen unknown. Primed by a sample-barcoded 5' primer and a J-beta primer mix, a second PCR proceeded for 7 to 11 cycles. MiXCR, run by TCRdb on the 5' RACE reads, gives a single entry per CDR3 protein. The sample carries 700,000 or so distinct CDR3 sequences, about 24% recorded once. The sample consisted of blood. This chain joins TRBV12-5 and TRBJ2-1, with D possibly TRBD1 on 6 matching bases. This TCR was sampled from a man in his 70s in good health. CDR3 loop: CASGPTGHNEQFF. CDR3 coding DNA: TGTGCTAGTGGCCCTACAGGGCACAATGAGCAGTTCTTC.